The entry below gives a single TCR beta chain sequence along with its context. No antigen is known for it. The sample is drawn from a study of OX40 agonist ivuxolimab in advanced cancers. Profiling relied on immunoSEQ multiplex PCR, and the TCRdb table lists in-frame clones only, not all of them. The sample includes over 25,000 clones, approximately 81% of them seen just once. V was shortened by 0 bases and J by 0 bases, with 10 bases between the two germline ends. The CDR3 sequence is 15 residues long. Germline V CDR1 and CDR2: SGDLS, YYNGEE. Study outcomes and limitations: Researchers did not determine the expanded peripheral T cells' antigen specificity.

The rearrangement uses TRBV9 and TRBJ2-7; D might be TRBD1 (5 bases). The source is an adult with an advanced solid tumor such as melanoma, head and neck, liver or kidney cancer. Sample: CD4+ or CD8+ T cells sorted from blood, taken in a trial of the OX40 agonist ivuxolimab. The CDR3 is CASSVGGFSSYEQYF. In nucleotides, the CDR3 is TGTGCCAGCAGCGTAGGGGGCTTTAGCTCCTACGAGCAGTACTTC.